These 4 T cell receptor beta chains originate from one sample sequenced in a study of cytotoxic CD8 clonotypes in ibrutinib-treated CLL. The data were produced by immunoSEQ multiplex PCR, yet TCRdb's version contains in-frame clones alone and is incomplete. The sample includes 30,000 to 40,000 clones, about three quarters seen only once; the top ten take over 9.5%. Here the sequenced sample was PBMCs, taken at disease progression, from a patient treated with ibrutinib. These receptors all come from a human donor with chronic lymphocytic leukemia.

This rearrangement joins TRBV14 to TRBJ1-1; 9 bases are shared with TRBD1. Trimming took 0 bases from V and 7 from J; bases not matched to a gene: 12. This CDR3 comprises 17 residues. The germline CDR1 and CDR2 sequences are SGHDN and FVKESK. The DNA of the CDR3 is TGTGCCAGCAGCCAAGAGTTAACAGGGGGCCGAAAAATTGAAGCTTTCTTT. Its translation is CASSQELTGGRKIEAFF.

The sample holds one count of this clone. This rearrangement joins TRBV19 to TRBJ1-1; D may be TRBD1 (5 bases). Trimming removed 3 bases at V and 1 base at J, with 6 bases between. Germline V gene lookup returns CDR1 LNHDA and CDR2 SQIVND (reference sequence). The CDR3 extends over 13 amino acids. Here the CDR3 DNA reads TGTGCCAGTAGTATCGGGGGGAACACTGAAGCTTTCTTT. Encoded protein: CASSIGGNTEAFF.

This chain links TRBV7-9 with TRBJ2-5; D gene ambiguous. The CDR3 covers 13 residues. Germline-derived CDR1 and CDR2 are SEHNR and FQNEAQ (reference sequence). Trimming took 1 base from V and 5 from J, leaving 8 bases between them. The CDR3 protein is CASSLVTSETQYF. The CDR3 coding sequence is TGTGCCAGCAGCTTAGTAACTTCGGAGACCCAGTACTTC.

The chain uses TRBV9 and TRBJ1-3, with D uncertain. The V gene's germline CDR1 is SGDLS and CDR2 YYNGEE. Between the trimmed V and J ends, which lost 3 bases and 4 bases, there was a span of 26 bases. CDR3 size: 19 residues. DNA of the CDR3: TGTGCCAGCAGCGCGGATACCAGGTCGCCTACCTTCCTCGGAAACACCATATATTTT. Protein sequence: CASSADTRSPTFLGNTIYF.